A single sample gave rise to the 24 T cell receptor beta chains below, sequenced in a study of a mutant IDH1 vaccine in newly diagnosed glioma (dated by TCRdb to the early 2020s). Explained via the paper, the time point label denotes: baseline, week 1 (first vaccination visit). The intended sense of this specimen's treatment or condition label: pre-vaccination baseline after standard-of-care therapy. Library prep was done by the immunoSEQ multiplex PCR assay. Imported from immuneACCESS, the table was reduced by TCRdb to in-frame sequences with V and J called. These copies leave out some clones; in studies compared against another copy, an unresolved V gene accounts for under half, and the cause of the remainder is not known. Across this sample there are some 67,000 clones, with around 80% seen only once. The ten largest clones represent 4.6% of the sample. The sequencing used peripheral blood mononuclear cells (PBMCs), collected from a glioma patient treated with radiotherapy, temozolomide or both. Source of these receptors: a woman aged 18-35 years with glioma. Some clones in this sample may be carry-over from other donors' samples.

The DNA for the CDR3 is TGTGCCAGCAGTGGTCGGGACAGGGGGCGCCACCCTGAAGCTTTCTTT. It encodes CASSGRDRGRHPEAFF. The chain joins TRBV2 to TRBJ1-1, with 12 nucleotides matching TRBD1. The CDR3 consists of 16 residues. Per the germline V gene, CDR1 is SNHLY and CDR2 is FYNNEI. Trimming at V came to 4 bases and at J to 6 bases, leaving 9 bases not matched to a gene.

CDR3 sequence reads: CSVLGYTEAFF. CDR3 coding DNA: TGCAGCGTTCTCGGTTACACTGAAGCTTTCTTT. The chain combines TRBV29-1 with TRBJ1-1; D unresolved. The CDR3 loop spans 11 amino acids. The V gene's germline CDR1 is SQVTM and CDR2 ANQGSEA. The V end lost 5 bases, the J end lost 3 bases, and 7 bases lay between the germline ends. Full variable domain (outside the CDR3, taken from reference TRBV29-1 and TRBJ1-1): SAVISQKPSRDICQRGTSLTIQCQVDSQVTMMFWYRQQPGQSLTLIATANQGSEATYESGFVIDKFPISRPNLTFSTLTVSNMSPEDSSIYLCSVLGYTEAFFGQGTRLTVV.

The V call is TRBV5-4, the J call TRBJ2-7, with D perhaps assigned TRBD1 or TRBD2 (5 bases each). Per the germline V gene, CDR1 is SGHNT and CDR2 is YYREEE (reference sequence). This CDR3 is 13 amino acids long. V was pared by 0 bases and J by 7 bases, with 11 bases between. CDR3: CASSLAGREEQYF. The CDR3 DNA is TGTGCCAGCAGCTTGGCCGGCAGGGAGGAGCAGTACTTC. Combining the CDR3 with reference TRBV5-4 and TRBJ2-7 gives the whole variable domain ETGVTQSPTHLIKTRGQQVTLRCSSQSGHNTVSWYQQALGQGPQFIFQYYREEENGRGNFPPRFSGLQFPNYSSELNVNALELDDSALYLCASSLAGREEQYFGPGTRLTVT.

This chain uses TRBV6-4 with TRBJ1-2, with 7 bases lining up with TRBD1. The CDR3 is 16 residues long. Germline V gives CDR1 MRHNA, CDR2 SNTAGT. V shed 0 bases and J 6 bases; nucleotides not matched to a gene: 10. CDR3 sequence reads: CASSDSWMRGRDGYTF. In DNA, the CDR3 is TGTGCCAGCAGTGACTCATGGATGAGGGGGCGAGATGGCTACACCTTC.

This chain connects TRBV19 to TRBJ2-7, with 7 bases aligning to TRBD2. Unmatched junction bases numbered 7, after V lost 6 bases and J lost 2 bases. CDR1 LNHDA and CDR2 SQIVND come from the germline V gene (reference sequence). The CDR3 length is 14 residues. CDR3 in DNA: TGTGCCAGTAGCCCGGGAGGATTCCCCTACGAGCAGTACTTC. Its protein product is CASSPGGFPYEQYF.

Written as DNA, the CDR3 is TGTGCCAGCAGTTACTCCCCGGGACCGATTTCACCCCTCCACTTT. Its protein is CASSYSPGPISPLHF. The chain combines TRBV6-5 with TRBJ1-6; D is possibly TRBD1 (5 bases). The CDR3 is made up of 15 amino acids. The V end lost 0 bases, the J end lost 9 bases, and 12 bases lay between the germline ends. Looked up from germline, CDR1 is MNHEY and CDR2 is SVGAGI.

The chain is built from TRBV27 and TRBJ1-2; D uncertain. This CDR3 has 14 amino acids. Germline V CDR1 and CDR2: MNHEY, SMNVEV (reference sequence). With 1 base removed from V and 8 bases from J, the gap between germline ends came to 14 bases. The CDR3 region is CASSLLASPGGYTF. The CDR3 nucleotides are TGTGCCAGCAGTTTATTAGCCAGCCCGGGGGGCTACACCTTC.

The chain carries TRBV9 and TRBJ2-7, with D unresolved. The germline gives CDR1 SGDLS, CDR2 YYNGEE. V lost 0 bases, J lost 2 bases, and 9 bases lay in between. The CDR3 is made up of 14 amino acids. As DNA, the CDR3 is TGTGCCAGCAGCGTAGATCACCGCCCCTACGAGCAGTACTTC. Translation gives CASSVDHRPYEQYF.

The chain links TRBV7-9 to TRBJ1-2; D gene unclear. V gave up 1 base and J gave up 8 bases, with 17 bases separating them. The CDR3 has 15 amino acids. Looked up from germline, CDR1 is SEHNR and CDR2 is FQNEAQ (reference sequence). CDR3 coding DNA: TGTGCCAGCAGCTTAGGTATAGGTACAACAGAGGGCTACACCTTC. Translated: CASSLGIGTTEGYTF.

V and J are TRBV6-5 and TRBJ2-7; D is unresolved. The CDR3 spans 14 residues. The V end lost 5 bases, the J end lost 1 base, and 12 bases lay between the germline ends. Germline V CDR1 and CDR2: MNHEY, SVGAGI. CDR3 sequence reads: CASSPLSRSYEQYF. The CDR3 bases are TGTGCCAGCAGTCCCCTCAGTCGTTCCTACGAGCAGTACTTC.

The rearrangement links TRBV9 to TRBJ1-3; no definite D call. Trimming took off 1 base at V and 1 base at J, with 21 bases between the two ends. This CDR3 has 19 amino acids. Germline loops: CDR1 SGDLS, CDR2 YYNGEE. The CDR3 sequence: CASSVPFRRQEESGNTIYF. For the CDR3, the DNA is TGTGCCAGCAGCGTACCGTTTAGACGACAAGAGGAATCTGGAAACACCATATATTTT. Looking up the rest from reference TRBV9 and TRBJ1-3 gives the full variable domain: DSGVTQTPKHLITATGQRVTLRCSPRSGDLSVYWYQQSLDQGLQFLIQYYNGEERAKGNILERFSAQQFPDLHSELNLSSLELGDSALYFCASSVPFRRQEESGNTIYFGEGSWLTVV.

The V gene is TRBV7-2, the J gene TRBJ2-5; 8 positions agree with TRBD2. The CDR3 runs to 15 residues. Germline CDR1 is SGHTA and CDR2 is FQGNSA. J gave up 5 bases and V 5 bases, and 10 bases lay outside the gene matches. The CDR3 reads CASSPIGGGRETQYF. The CDR3 DNA sequence: TGTGCCAGCAGCCCCATTGGCGGGGGGCGGGAGACCCAGTACTTC.

For the CDR3, the DNA is TGTGCCAGCAGTGCCCCGGGACAGATACAAGAGACCCAGTACTTC. Translation gives CASSAPGQIQETQYF. The chain joins TRBV27 to TRBJ2-5, with 7 positions matching TRBD1. The J segment lost 2 bases and the V segment lost 5 bases, leaving 8 bases of the junction unmatched. CDR3 length equals 15 residues. Germline CDR1 is MNHEY and CDR2 is SMNVEV (reference sequence).

This clone has only one observation. V and J are TRBV10-3 and TRBJ2-7; D may be TRBD2 (5 bases). V lost 2 bases to trimming and J lost 7 bases, with 15 bases between them. Germline V CDR1 and CDR2: ENHRY, SYGVKD. This CDR3 comprises 14 residues. As DNA, the CDR3 is TGTGCCATCAGTGAGGCCCCTAGCATAGAGGAGCAGTACTTC. This gives the protein CAISEAPSIEEQYF.

V gene TRBV4-1 combines with J gene TRBJ1-5, with 10 bases matching TRBD1. The J segment lost 12 bases and the V segment lost 4 bases, leaving 12 bases of the junction unmatched. This CDR3 spans 15 amino acids. Germline lookup yields CDR1 MGHRA and CDR2 YSYEKL. The CDR3 coding sequence is TGCGCCAGCAGCCGACCGGGACAGGGGAAACGCTACCAGCATTTT. It specifies CASSRPGQGKRYQHF.

The chain joins TRBV7-6 to TRBJ2-3; TRBD2 matches at 8 bases. In germline, CDR1 is SGHVS, CDR2 FNYEAQ. V dropped 8 bases and J dropped 4; count of bases not matched to a gene: 8. This CDR3 is built from 14 residues. The CDR3 nucleotides are TGTGCCAGCGGTGCGGGAGGAGTCGCAGATACGCAGTATTTT. Translated: CASGAGGVADTQYF.

CDR3 nucleotides: TGTGCCAGCAGCCAAGTGGTCGGACTCCCGGGGGTAGAGACCCAGTACTTC. Protein sequence: CASSQVVGLPGVETQYF. The chain couples TRBV14 to TRBJ2-5; possibly TRBD2 for D (6 bases). CDR1 and CDR2 from the germline V gene are SGHDN and FVKESK. The V end lost 1 base, the J end lost 4 bases, and 19 bases lay between the germline ends. The CDR3 consists of 17 residues.

The rearrangement links TRBV7-2 to TRBJ2-7, with 7 nucleotides matching TRBD2. Germline assignment: CDR1 SGHTA and CDR2 FQGNSA. Losses at the gene ends were 1 base for V and 2 bases for J; bases not matched to a gene: 5. This CDR3 is built from 15 residues. CDR3 in amino acids: CASSLEKGGAYEQYF. The CDR3 nucleotides read TGTGCCAGCAGCTTAGAGAAGGGAGGGGCCTACGAGCAGTACTTC.

The rearrangement uses TRBV21-1 and TRBJ1-2. TRBV21-1 is labeled a pseudogene. The CDR3 is made up of 14 amino acids. CDR3 loop: CASSGRTTPSGYTF. CDR3 DNA sequence: TGTGCCAGCAGCGGTAGGACCACCCCTAGCGGCTACACCTTC.

This clone is a singleton in its sample. The chain joins TRBV6-5 to TRBJ2-1; D is unresolved. The ends were cut back, 2 bases at V and 7 bases at J, with 3 bases in the middle. The CDR3 length is 11 residues. Germline V CDR1 and CDR2: MNHEY, SVGAGI. CDR3 region: CASSYPNEQFF. CDR3 nucleotides: TGTGCCAGCAGTTACCCGAATGAGCAGTTCTTC.

V and J are TRBV30 and TRBJ2-1; D may be TRBD2 (6 bases). Germline lookup yields CDR1 GTSNPN and CDR2 SVGIG (reference sequence). The CDR3 sequence is 14 residues long. The V gene lost 1 base and the J gene lost 9 bases, with 16 bases spanning the gap. The CDR3 coding sequence is TGTGCCTGGAGTGCCCTCCTGGGAGGTGGTGAGCAGTTCTTC. This encodes CAWSALLGGGEQFF.

This clone was detected once. V and J are TRBV29-1 and TRBJ2-1; possibly TRBD2 for D (6 bases). The CDR3 has 12 amino acids. The V gene lost 7 bases and the J gene lost 8 bases, with 15 bases spanning the gap. Germline lookup yields CDR1 SQVTM and CDR2 ANQGSEA. The CDR3 region is CSARGRSDEQFF. CDR3 DNA: TGCAGCGCACGGGGGAGGAGCGATGAGCAGTTCTTC.

V and J are TRBV27 and TRBJ2-1; D ambiguous. Deletions cut 5 bases from V and 0 bases from J, with 14 bases between. The CDR3 has 16 residues. Germline V gene lookup returns CDR1 MNHEY and CDR2 SMNVEV (reference sequence). CDR3 sequence (DNA): TGTGCCAGCAGTCCGATCTTGACTTACTCCTACAATGAGCAGTTCTTC. Its translation is CASSPILTYSYNEQFF.

CDR3 amino acids: CASSFAQVLNTEAFF. The CDR3 DNA sequence: TGTGCCAGCAGCTTCGCACAGGTCCTGAACACTGAAGCTTTCTTT. V is TRBV13 and J is TRBJ1-1, with a possible D match to TRBD1 (5 bases). Germline lookup yields CDR1 PRHDT and CDR2 FYEKMQ (reference sequence). CDR3 length: 15 amino acids. V lost 3 bases to trimming and J lost 0 bases, with 11 bases between them.